The rows below give T cell receptor beta chains drawn from one sample of a study of blood T cell repertoires in COVID-19. Sequencing was performed with immunoSEQ multiplex PCR; in TCRdb, only in-frame clones are kept and a portion is missing. The sample contains 150,000 or so clones, about 85% of which appear only once. Sequencing was performed on peripheral blood. The origin of the receptors is a man in his fifties or sixties who had recovered from COVID-19. The CDR3 runs from the conserved cysteine through the conserved F or W. Each record gives: V gene, clone size, D gene, J gene, CDR3 DNA, CDR3 protein. A D gene is named only where the DNA matches it firmly. The size entry is marked missing in some rows and otherwise reads once, few, many or a size class.

TRBV6-5	NA	TRBD1	TRBJ1-2	TGTGCCAGCAGGAACAAACAGGGGGCTGGTTATGGCTACACCTTC	CASRNKQGAGYGYTF
TRBV5-1	NA	NA	TRBJ2-7	TGCGCCAGCAGCTTCAGGGATGGGACCTACGAGCAGTACTTC	CASSFRDGTYEQYF
TRBV7-6	NA	NA	TRBJ2-7	TGTGCCAGCAGCCAGGGCCGGGGGGAGCAGTACTTC	CASSQGRGEQYF
TRBV4-1	NA	NA	TRBJ1-6	TGCGCCAGCAGCCAAGATCAACACGCTAATTCACCCCTCCACTTT	CASSQDQHANSPLHF
TRBV6-5	NA	NA	TRBJ1-1	TGTGCCAGCAGTTACCAGGGTCGTGTCACTGAAGCTTTCTTT	CASSYQGRVTEAFF
TRBV6-1	NA	TRBD1	TRBJ1-5	TGTGCCAGCAGTGCCCTTACGACAGGGGGAAAAAATCAGCCCCAGCATTTT	CASSALTTGGKNQPQHF
TRBV12-5	NA	NA	TRBJ2-3	TGTGCTAGTGGTTTGGTACGAACAGGCCCTACGCAGTATTTT	CASGLVRTGPTQYF
TRBV6-5	NA	TRBD2	TRBJ2-3	TGTGCCAGCATGTCGGGAGGGGGCACAGATACGCAGTATTTT	CASMSGGGTDTQYF
TRBV6-2/TRBV6-3	NA	NA	TRBJ1-2	TGTGCCAGCAGTTACTTGGACTCTGGGGGCTACACCTTC	CASSYLDSGGYTF
TRBV5-5	NA	NA	TRBJ2-3	TGTGCCAGCAGCAAACGACTGCAGGGTATATCAGATACGCAGTATTTT	CASSKRLQGISDTQYF
TRBV6-1	NA	NA	TRBJ2-3	TGTGCCAGCAGTGAAGGGACTAGCACAGATACGCAGTATTTT	CASSEGTSTDTQYF
TRBV2	NA	NA	TRBJ1-5	TGTGCCAGCAGTCAGGCAGGCGAGGGTCAGCCCCAGCATTTT	CASSQAGEGQPQHF
TRBV6-2/TRBV6-3	NA	NA	TRBJ2-1	TGTGCCAGCAGTCAAGGACAGGGCGGGGGTGAGCAGTTCTTC	CASSQGQGGGEQFF
TRBV24-1	NA	NA	TRBJ2-3	TGTGCCACCAGTGATTGGGCAGGGTCAATAACAGATACGCAGTATTTT	CATSDWAGSITDTQYF
TRBV7-9	NA	TRBD2	TRBJ2-5	TGTGCCAGCAGCTCCTCGAGGAGGGGCGGGGGGGCCCCAGAGACCCAGTACTTC	CASSSSRRGGGAPETQYF
TRBV12-5	NA	NA	TRBJ2-6	TGTGCTAGTGCTCGGGGAGCCTCTGGGGCCAACGTCCTGACTTTC	CASARGASGANVLTF
TRBV7-8	NA	NA	TRBJ1-6	TGTGCCAGCAGCTGGACAGACGACACACCCCTCCACTTT	CASSWTDDTPLHF
TRBV27	NA	NA	TRBJ1-2	TGTGCCACCCAAAGCAACTATGGCTACACCTTC	CATQSNYGYTF
TRBV6-5	NA	NA	TRBJ1-1	TGTGCCAGCAGCCTCTCCTATGATCGGACTGAAGCTTTCTTT	CASSLSYDRTEAFF
TRBV6-5	few	NA	TRBJ1-3	TGTGCCAGCATCTACTCCCTAAGCTCTGGAAACACCATATATTTT	CASIYSLSSGNTIYF
TRBV6-2/TRBV6-3	NA	NA	TRBJ1-1	TGTGCCAGCAGTTCGTATTCCAACAGGGCGAGCGGCACTGAAGCTTTCTTT	CASSSYSNRASGTEAFF
TRBV19	NA	NA	TRBJ1-5	TGTGCCAGTAGTTCCGGGACACATAGCAATCAGCCCCAGCATTTT	CASSSGTHSNQPQHF
TRBV12-3/TRBV12-4	NA	NA	TRBJ1-1	TGTGCCAGCAGTTTATTCCCTACTGAAGCTTTCTTT	CASSLFPTEAFF
TRBV19	once	NA	TRBJ1-3	TGTGCCAGTAGTACCTCTAGCGGCTCTGGAAACACCATATATTTT	CASSTSSGSGNTIYF
TRBV19	few	NA	TRBJ1-2	TGTGCCAGTAGTATCAGGGTTAACTATGGCTACACCTTC	CASSIRVNYGYTF
TRBV28	NA	TRBD1	TRBJ1-2	TGTGCCAGCAGTTCGCCCTTAGGGACAGGGGCTGGCTACACCTTC	CASSSPLGTGAGYTF
TRBV19	NA	NA	TRBJ1-2	TGTGCCAGTACCCACAGGGCCCCTCTCTATGGCTACACCTTC	CASTHRAPLYGYTF
TRBV4-2	NA	TRBD1	TRBJ1-1	TGTGCCAGCAGTCAGACAGGGCTGAACACTGAAGCTTTCTTT	CASSQTGLNTEAFF
TRBV12-3/TRBV12-4	NA	NA	TRBJ1-2	TGTGCCAGCTGGAAGGGGGGGGCGGATGGCTACACCTTC	CASWKGGADGYTF
TRBV21-1	NA	NA	TRBJ1-2	TGTGCCAGCAGCAAAGGGGGGCACAGGGAAGACTATGGCTACACCTTC	CASSKGGHREDYGYTF
TRBV5-4	NA	NA	TRBJ1-1	TGTGCCAGCAGCTCCCAGGCGGGGACTTGGAACACTGAAGCTTTCTTT	CASSSQAGTWNTEAFF
TRBV18	NA	NA	TRBJ2-1	TGTGCCAGCTCGGACGGGACTGAAACCTACAATGAGCAGTTCTTC	CASSDGTETYNEQFF
TRBV18	NA	NA	TRBJ2-5	TGTGCCAGCTCACAAGGGGTCGAGACCCAGTACTTC	CASSQGVETQYF
TRBV7-2	NA	NA	TRBJ1-1	TGTGCCAGCAGCTTATTTTTGGTTGGTTGGGCGGGGAACACTGAAGCTTTCTTT	CASSLFLVGWAGNTEAFF
TRBV2	few	NA	TRBJ2-7	TGTGCCAGCAGTGACAGGCTAGCTTTCTACGAGCAGTACTTC	CASSDRLAFYEQYF
TRBV18	NA	TRBD1	TRBJ2-1	TGTGCCAGCTCAGGGACAGGGGGCTACAATGAGCAGTTCTTC	CASSGTGGYNEQFF
TRBV7-9	NA	TRBD1	TRBJ2-7	TGTGCCAGCGAAAAAGGGACAGGGTCTTACGAGCAGTACTTC	CASEKGTGSYEQYF
TRBV6-5	NA	TRBD2	TRBJ2-5	TGTGCCAGCAGTACACTCGCGGGGGACGGGGAGACCCAGTACTTC	CASSTLAGDGETQYF
TRBV7-8	NA	NA	TRBJ2-3	TGTGCCAGCAGCTTAGAAGTCGCGGGGGCGAGCACAGATACGCAGTATTTT	CASSLEVAGASTDTQYF
TRBV18	NA	NA	TRBJ2-3	TGTGCCAGCTCACTTATCGACAAGCTAGATACGCAGTATTTT	CASSLIDKLDTQYF
TRBV5-8	NA	TRBD1	TRBJ1-4	TGTGCCAGCAGCTTGGGCCCGGGACAGGGAAGTGAAAAACTGTTTTTT	CASSLGPGQGSEKLFF
TRBV5-6	NA	NA	TRBJ2-4	TGTGCCAGCAGCTTGCAGGCCTCAAACATTCAGTACTTC	CASSLQASNIQYF
TRBV12-3/TRBV12-4	NA	TRBD1	TRBJ2-3	TGTGCCAGCAGTCCCGGGGACAGCAGGCAGTATTTT	CASSPGDSRQYF
TRBV9	NA	NA	TRBJ2-1	TGTGCCAGCAGCCGAGACAATGAGCAGTTCTTC	CASSRDNEQFF
TRBV5-1	NA	TRBD1	TRBJ2-6	TGCGCCAGCAGGCGAGAAACAGGGGACCTCTCTGGGGCCAACGTCCTGACTTTC	CASRRETGDLSGANVLTF
TRBV11-2	NA	NA	TRBJ2-7	TGTGCCAGCAGCTTAGTCTACCCTCCCTACGAGCAGTACTTC	CASSLVYPPYEQYF
TRBV6-6	NA	TRBD1	TRBJ2-2	TGTGCCAGCAGTCTCGGACTCGGACAGGGCTACACCGGGGAGCTGTTTTTT	CASSLGLGQGYTGELFF
TRBV19	NA	NA	TRBJ1-4	TGTGCCAGTAGTCTTGAGACAGGCGATGAAAAACTGTTTTTT	CASSLETGDEKLFF
TRBV18	NA	NA	TRBJ1-5	TGTGCCAGCTCACCAGGCGACACTAGCAATCAGCCCCAGCATTTT	CASSPGDTSNQPQHF
TRBV6-5	few	TRBD1	TRBJ1-5	TGTGCCAGCAGCGGGACAGGGGGGCGTCAGCCCCAGCATTTT	CASSGTGGRQPQHF
TRBV11-2	NA	NA	TRBJ1-6	TGTGCCAGCAGCTTAGGCGCCCCGACAGTCTATAATTCACCCCTCCACTTT	CASSLGAPTVYNSPLHF
TRBV30	NA	NA	TRBJ2-3	TGTGCCTGGAGTAGGGGGGGGAGGTTAGATACGCAGTATTTT	CAWSRGGRLDTQYF